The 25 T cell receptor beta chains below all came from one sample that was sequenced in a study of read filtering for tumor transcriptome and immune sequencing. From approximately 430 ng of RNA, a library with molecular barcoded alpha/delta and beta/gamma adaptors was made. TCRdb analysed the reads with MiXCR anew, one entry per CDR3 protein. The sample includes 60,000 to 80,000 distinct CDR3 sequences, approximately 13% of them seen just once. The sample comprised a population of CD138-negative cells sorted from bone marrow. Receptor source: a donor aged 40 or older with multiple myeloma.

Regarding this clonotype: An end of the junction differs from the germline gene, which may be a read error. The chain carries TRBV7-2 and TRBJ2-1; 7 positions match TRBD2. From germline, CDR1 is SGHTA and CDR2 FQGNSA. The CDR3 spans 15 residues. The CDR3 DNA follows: TGTGCCCGCAGCCCAGACCAGCGGGACTACAATGAGCTGTTCTTC. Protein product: CARSPDQRDYNELFF.

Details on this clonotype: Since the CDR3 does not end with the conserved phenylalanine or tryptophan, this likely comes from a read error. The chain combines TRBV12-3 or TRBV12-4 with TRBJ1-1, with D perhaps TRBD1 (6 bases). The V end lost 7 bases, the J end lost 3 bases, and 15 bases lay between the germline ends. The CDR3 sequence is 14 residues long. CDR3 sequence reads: CASTLQGSDTEAFL. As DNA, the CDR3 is TGTGCCAGCACCCTACAGGGATCGGACACTGAAGCTTTCCTT.

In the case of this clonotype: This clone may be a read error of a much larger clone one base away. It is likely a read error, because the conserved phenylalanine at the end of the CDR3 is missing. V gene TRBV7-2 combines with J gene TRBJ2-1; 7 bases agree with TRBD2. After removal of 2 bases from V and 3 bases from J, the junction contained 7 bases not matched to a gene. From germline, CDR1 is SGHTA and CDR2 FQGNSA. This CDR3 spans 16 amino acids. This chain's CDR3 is CASSLSVLADYNEQFL. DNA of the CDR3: TGTGCCAGCAGCTTATCCGTTCTAGCGGACTACAATGAGCAGTTCCTC.

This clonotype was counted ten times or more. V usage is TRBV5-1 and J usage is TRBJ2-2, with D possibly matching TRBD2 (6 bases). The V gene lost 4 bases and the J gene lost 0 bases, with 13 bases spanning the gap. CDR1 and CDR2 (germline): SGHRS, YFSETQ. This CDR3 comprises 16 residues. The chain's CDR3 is CASSRTSLANTGELFF. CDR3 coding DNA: TGCGCCAGCAGCAGAACTAGCCTCGCGAACACCGGGGAGCTGTTTTTT.

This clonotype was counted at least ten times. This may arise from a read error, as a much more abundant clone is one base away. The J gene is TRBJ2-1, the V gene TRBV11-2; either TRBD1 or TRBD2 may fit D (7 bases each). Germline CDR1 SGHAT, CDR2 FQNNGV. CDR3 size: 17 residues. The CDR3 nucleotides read TGTGCCAGCAGCTCGCCAGGGGGGGAGGGAACCTACAATGGGCAGTTCTTC. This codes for CASSSPGGEGTYNGQFF.

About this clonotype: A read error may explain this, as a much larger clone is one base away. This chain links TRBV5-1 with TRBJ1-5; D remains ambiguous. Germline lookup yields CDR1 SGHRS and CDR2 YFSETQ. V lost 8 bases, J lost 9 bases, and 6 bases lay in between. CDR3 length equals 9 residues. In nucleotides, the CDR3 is TGCGCCAGACCGATGCCCCAGCATTTT. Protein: CARPMPQHF.

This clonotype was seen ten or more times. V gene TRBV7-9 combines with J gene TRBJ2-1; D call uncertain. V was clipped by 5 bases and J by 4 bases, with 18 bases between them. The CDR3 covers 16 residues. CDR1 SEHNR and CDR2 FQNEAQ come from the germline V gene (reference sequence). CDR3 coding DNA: TGTGCCAGCAGCGGCCGGACGAAATACCCGTACAATGAGCAGTTCTTC. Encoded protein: CASSGRTKYPYNEQFF.

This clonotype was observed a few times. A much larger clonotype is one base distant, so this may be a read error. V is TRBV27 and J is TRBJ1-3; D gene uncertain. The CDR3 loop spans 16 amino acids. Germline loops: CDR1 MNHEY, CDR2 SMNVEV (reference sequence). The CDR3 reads CASSPRTLYSGDTIYF. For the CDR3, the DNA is TGTGCCAGCAGTCCCCGGACCCTATACTCTGGAGACACCATATATTTT.

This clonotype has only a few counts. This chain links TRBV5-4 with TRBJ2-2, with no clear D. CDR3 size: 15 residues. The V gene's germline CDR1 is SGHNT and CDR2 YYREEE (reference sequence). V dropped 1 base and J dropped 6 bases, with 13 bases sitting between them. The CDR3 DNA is TGTGCCAGCAGCTTGCGGGCCCAGCATTCCGGGGAGCTGTTTTTT. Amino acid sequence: CASSLRAQHSGELFF.

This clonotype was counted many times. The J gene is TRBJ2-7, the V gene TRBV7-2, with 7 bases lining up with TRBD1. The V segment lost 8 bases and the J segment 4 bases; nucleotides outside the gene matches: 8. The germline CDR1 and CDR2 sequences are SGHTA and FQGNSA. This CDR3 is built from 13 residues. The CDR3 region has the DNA TGTGCCAGCGCCCGGGGACAGATATACGAGCAGTACTTC. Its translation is CASARGQIYEQYF.

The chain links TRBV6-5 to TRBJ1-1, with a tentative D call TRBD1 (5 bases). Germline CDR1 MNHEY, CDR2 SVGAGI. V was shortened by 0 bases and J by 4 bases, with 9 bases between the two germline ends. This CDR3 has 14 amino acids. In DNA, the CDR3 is TGTGCCAGCAGTTACTCGAAGGGGATCACTGAAGCTTTCTTT. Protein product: CASSYSKGITEAFF.

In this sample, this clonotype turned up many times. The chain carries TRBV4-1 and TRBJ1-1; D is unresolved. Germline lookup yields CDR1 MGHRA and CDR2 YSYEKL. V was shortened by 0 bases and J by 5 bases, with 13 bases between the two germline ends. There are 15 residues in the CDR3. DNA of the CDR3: TGCGCCAGCAGCCAAGAGGGGATGCCGGGGACTGAAGCTTTCTTT. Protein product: CASSQEGMPGTEAFF.

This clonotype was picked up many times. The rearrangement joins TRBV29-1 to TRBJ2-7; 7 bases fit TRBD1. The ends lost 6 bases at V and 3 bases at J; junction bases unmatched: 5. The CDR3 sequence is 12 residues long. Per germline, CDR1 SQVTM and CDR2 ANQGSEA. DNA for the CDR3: TGCAGCGTCGCCCGGGACAGCTACGAGCAGTACTTC. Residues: CSVARDSYEQYF.

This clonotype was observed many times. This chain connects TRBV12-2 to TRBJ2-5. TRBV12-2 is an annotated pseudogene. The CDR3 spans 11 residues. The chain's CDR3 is CASRLVATQYF. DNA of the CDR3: TGTGCAAGTCGCTTAGTGGCGACCCAGTACTTC.

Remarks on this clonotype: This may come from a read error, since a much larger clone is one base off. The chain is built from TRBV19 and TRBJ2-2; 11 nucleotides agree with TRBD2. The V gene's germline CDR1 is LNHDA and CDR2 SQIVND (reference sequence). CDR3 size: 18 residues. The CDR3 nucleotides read TGTGCCAGTGGTATAGTAAGAGCTAGCGGGAGGACCACCGGGGAGCTGTTTTTT. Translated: CASGIVRASGRTTGELFF. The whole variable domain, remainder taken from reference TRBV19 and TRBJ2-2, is DGGITQSPKYLFRKEGQNVTLSCEQNLNHDAMYWYRQDPGQGLRLIYYSQIVNDFQKGDIAEGYSVSREKKESFPLTVTSAQKNPTAFYLCASGIVRASGRTTGELFFGEGSRLTVL.

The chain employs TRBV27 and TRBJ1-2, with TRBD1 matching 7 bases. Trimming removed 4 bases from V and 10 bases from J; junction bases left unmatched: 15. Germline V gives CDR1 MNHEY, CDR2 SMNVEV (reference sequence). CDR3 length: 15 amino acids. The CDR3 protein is CASSSQRDSLAFYTF. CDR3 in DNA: TGTGCCAGCAGTTCCCAACGGGACAGTTTAGCGTTCTACACCTTC.

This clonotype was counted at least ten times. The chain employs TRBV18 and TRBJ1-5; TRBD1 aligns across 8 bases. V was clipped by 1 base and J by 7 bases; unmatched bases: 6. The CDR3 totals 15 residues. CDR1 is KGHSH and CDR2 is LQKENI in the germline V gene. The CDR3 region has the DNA TGTGCCAGCTCACCACAGGACAGGGTTGGACAGCCCCAGCATTTT. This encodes CASSPQDRVGQPQHF.

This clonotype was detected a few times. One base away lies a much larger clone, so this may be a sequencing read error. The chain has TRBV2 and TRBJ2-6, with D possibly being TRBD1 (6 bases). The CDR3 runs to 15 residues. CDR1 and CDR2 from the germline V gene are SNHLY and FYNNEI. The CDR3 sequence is CASSVYRAGAIVLTF. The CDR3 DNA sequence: TGTGCCAGCAGTGTCTACAGGGCTGGGGCCATCGTCCTGACTTTC.

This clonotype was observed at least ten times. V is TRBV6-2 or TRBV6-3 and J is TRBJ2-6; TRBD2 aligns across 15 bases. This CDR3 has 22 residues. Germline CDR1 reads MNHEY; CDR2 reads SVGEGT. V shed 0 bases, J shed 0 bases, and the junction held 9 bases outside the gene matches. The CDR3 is CASSYSLGLAGGSPSGANVLTF. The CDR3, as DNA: TGTGCCAGCAGTTACTCGTTAGGACTAGCGGGAGGGTCCCCCTCTGGGGCCAACGTCCTGACTTTC.

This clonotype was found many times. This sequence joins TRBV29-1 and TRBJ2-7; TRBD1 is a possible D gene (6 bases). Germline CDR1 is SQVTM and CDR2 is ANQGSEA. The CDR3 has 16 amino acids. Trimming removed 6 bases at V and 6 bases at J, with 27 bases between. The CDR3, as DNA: TGCAGCGTCACCCCGGACAGCCAGACTGCCTACGGCGAGCAGTACTTC. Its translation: CSVTPDSQTAYGEQYF.

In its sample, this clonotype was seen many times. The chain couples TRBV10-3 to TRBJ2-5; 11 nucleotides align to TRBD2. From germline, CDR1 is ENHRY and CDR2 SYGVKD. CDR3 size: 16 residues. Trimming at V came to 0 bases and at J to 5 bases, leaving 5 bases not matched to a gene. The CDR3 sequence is CAISESTSGSQETQYF. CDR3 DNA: TGTGCCATCAGTGAGTCTACTAGCGGGAGTCAGGAGACCCAGTACTTC.

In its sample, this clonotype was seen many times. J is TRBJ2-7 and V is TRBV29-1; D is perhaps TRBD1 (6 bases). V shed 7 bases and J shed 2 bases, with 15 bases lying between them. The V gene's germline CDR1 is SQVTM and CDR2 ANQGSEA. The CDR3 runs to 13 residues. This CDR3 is CSAVWDTTYEQYF. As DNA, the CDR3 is TGCAGCGCCGTATGGGACACAACCTACGAGCAGTACTTC.

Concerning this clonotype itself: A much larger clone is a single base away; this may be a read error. This CDR3 is CSARPLNRGSDSYNEQFF. In nucleotides, the CDR3 is TGCAGTGCTAGACCTCTAAACCGGGGCAGCGATTCCTACAATGAGCAGTTCTTC. The rearrangement uses TRBV20-1 and TRBJ2-1, with D tentatively TRBD1 or TRBD2 (5 bases each). In germline, CDR1 is DFQATT, CDR2 SNEGSKA (reference sequence). The V end was cut by 2 bases, the J end by 1 base, with 21 bases between. The CDR3 length is 18 residues.

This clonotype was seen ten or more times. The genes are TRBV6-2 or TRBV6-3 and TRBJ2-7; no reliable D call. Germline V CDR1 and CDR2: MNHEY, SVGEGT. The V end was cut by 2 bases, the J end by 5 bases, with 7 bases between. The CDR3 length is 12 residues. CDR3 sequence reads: CASSYRPDEQYF. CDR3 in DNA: TGTGCCAGCAGTTACCGCCCCGACGAGCAGTACTTC.

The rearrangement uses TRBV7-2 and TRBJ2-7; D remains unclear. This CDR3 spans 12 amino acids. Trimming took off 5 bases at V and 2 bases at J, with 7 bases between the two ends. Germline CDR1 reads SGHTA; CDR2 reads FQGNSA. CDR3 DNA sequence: TGTGCCAGCAGCCGGAGCACCTACGAGCAGTACTTC. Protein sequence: CASSRSTYEQYF.